Detailed here is one T cell receptor (beta chain). This clonotype was counted many times. No cognate antigen has been identified for it. Per-base qualities were not stored, and no clone one base away is much larger. These data are taken from a study of T cells in Graves' hyperthyroidism and ophthalmopathy (dated by TCRdb to the late 2010s). Concerning the study at large: Peripheral blood samples were taken at the time of initial diagnosis, prior to any treatment. To identify TCR V-J signatures that set the groups apart, the researchers used a discovery cohort of 100 patients, made up of approximately 43 with Graves' ophthalmopathy and some 58 with stable Graves' hyperthyroidism. An independent validation cohort of under 20 hyperthyroidism patients and some 15 patients who later progressed to ophthalmopathy tested prospective prediction of ophthalmopathy. For training and testing, the roughly 93 patients in the discovery cohort were randomly divided in a 7:3 ratio. In more than 5 Graves' hyperthyroidism patients, the study also compared T-cell repertoires from thyroid tissue with T-cell repertoires from blood. After blood sampling, hyperthyroidism patients were treated with methimazole at a starting dose of 30 mg daily, and ophthalmopathy patients were treated with high-dose intravenous methylprednisolone. According to the paper, TCR Vbeta CDR3 sequencing was carried out on 135 peripheral blood samples, which came from more than 40 ophthalmopathy, 75 or so hyperthyroidism and about 17 progressor patients.

Ophthalmopathy patients had moderately to severely active disease, Clinical Activity Score of at least 3, NOSPECS grade of at least 4, and duration under 3 months. Any patient with an uncontrolled infection, another autoimmune disease, pregnancy or lactation was excluded. Diagnoses were based on clinical symptoms, serum thyroxine and TRAb, thyroid ultrasound and orbital computed tomography. PBMCs were separated from 10 ml of fresh peripheral blood using Ficoll-Paque density gradient centrifugation. Total RNA was extracted with Trizol reagent, and quality was checked on an Agilent 2100 Bioanalyzer. TCR beta CDR3 regions were amplified from RNA transcripts. The first round of RT-PCR for the TCR CDR3 was performed with the HTBI primer set and the Qiagen OneStep RT-PCR kit. A second multiplex PCR round built the libraries, followed by size selection and purification. Libraries were sequenced paired-end with 100 bp reads on an Illumina HiSeq2000. Per the original workflow: Raw data were processed with SOAPnuke, discarding reads with adapters, uncalled bases, mean Phred below 15, or no exact constant-primer or identifier match. High-quality paired reads were merged using COPE v1.2.5, and each unique nucleotide sequence was defined as a clonotype. MiTCR v1.1 was used to align clonotypes to the IMGT TRBV, TRBD and TRBJ reference segments. The analysis was restricted to V-J combinations with a frequency above 0.0001, which together covered 99.2% of the repertoires. A TCS score was defined as the ratio between F50 (clonal expansion) and ExV (chaos), using BLOSUM62-based TCRdist between CDR3 peptides within each V-J. Welch's t-statistics and random forest reduced around 520 V-J features to 10 to 15, which were used in a naive Bayes classifier (R e1071). Using fastp at Q25 and MiXCR, TCRdb reprocessed the public reads and kept productive beta chains. CDR3 protein sequences are deduplicated, and each keeps its most common genes and DNA. TCRdb, not the authors, supplied the V and J calls. Present in this sample are hundreds of thousands of distinct CDR3 sequences, around 17% of which were seen just once. The biggest ten clones account for 28% of the sample.

Germline trimming amounts to 3 bases on V and 4 bases on J, with 13 as the count of junction bases outside the gene matches. Taken from the germline V gene (reference sequence), the CDR1 and CDR2 loops are SGHKS and YYEKEE. There are 19 amino acids in the CDR3, from cysteine to phenylalanine inclusive. Just CDR3 DNA is preserved here, 57 bases in frame from base 1. Broader findings and caveats from the paper: Blood samples also contained most of the expanded thyroid clonotypes (frequency above 0.001), which suggests that blood repertoires may reflect thyroid immune responses. During validation, the model predicted progression to ophthalmopathy a median of around 6 months ahead of onset, with 70.59% sensitivity and 72% to 85% specificity. Ophthalmopathy was separated from stable hyperthyroidism by a 13 V-J signature model, with 85% to 90% sensitivity and 81% to 82% specificity obtained in cross-validation and 80%/75% obtained in testing. No statistical method was used to set the sample size in advance, and investigators knew the group allocation.

Specimen: blood. The sequence is built from TRBV5-5 and TRBJ2-1, with 13 junctional bases fitting TRBD2. The receptor was isolated from a woman under 30 with Graves' ophthalmopathy. The CDR3 in this case is CASSSRTEPGLAGYNEQFF. In nucleotide form, the sequence is TGTGCCAGCAGCTCGCGGACAGAACCGGGACTAGCGGGGTACAATGAGCAGTTCTTC.